The rows below give T cell receptor beta chains drawn from one sample of a study of T cell repertoires in cytomegalovirus infection. No antigen has been identified for these receptors. Via MiXCR, TCRdb re-called the reads, giving one row per CDR3 protein. The table includes hundreds of thousands of distinct CDR3 sequences, roughly 33% detected once. This material consisted of cultured PBMCs, taken from culture after CMV antigen stimulation. The receptors originated from a human donor in good health (CMV status not recorded). Some clones in this sample may be carry-over from other donors' samples. CDR3s include the opening cysteine and the closing phenylalanine or tryptophan. The D gene is left open where the match is weak. Some rows mark clone size as missing; the rest say once, few, many or name a class of expanded clone.

>.|TRBV7-2|TRBJ2-3|few
TGTGCCAGCAGCTTAGCGGGCACCTTGGGAGATACGCAGTATTTT
CASSLAGTLGDTQYF
>.|TRBV11-3|TRBJ1-6|.
TGTGCCAGCAGCGAGGGGTCTGGTTCACCCCTCCACTTT
CASSEGSGSPLHF
>.|TRBV7-9|TRBJ2-5|.
TGTGCCAGCAGCTCGGGCCGCGCGGCCACCCAAGAGACCCAGTACTTC
CASSSGRAATQETQYF
>.|TRBV6-2/TRBV6-3|TRBJ1-1|.
TGTGCCAGCAGCCCTGCCGATCCACCCTTTTTCGCTTTCTTT
CASSPADPPFFAFF
>.|TRBV7-9|TRBJ1-4|few
TGTGCCAGCCGAAGAACCGCAACTAATGAAAAACTGTTTTTT
CASRRTATNEKLFF
>.|TRBV5-8|TRBJ1-3|few
TGTGCCAGCAGCTTGGGGACAAGGGGAGGTGGAAACACCATATATTTT
CASSLGTRGGGNTIYF
>TRBD1|TRBV15|TRBJ1-1|.
TGTGCCACCAGCAGAGCTCGGACAGGGAGCATTGAAGCTTTCTTT
CATSRARTGSIEAFF
>TRBD2|TRBV11-2|TRBJ2-2|few
TGTGCCAGCAGCTGGGGAGGGCCCCTCGGGGAGCTGTTTTTT
CASSWGGPLGELFF
>.|TRBV27|TRBJ1-2|.
TGTGCCAGCAGTACCCGTACAGGGAGTAACTATGGCTACACCTTC
CASSTRTGSNYGYTF
>.|TRBV7-4|TRBJ2-7|.
TGTGCCAGCAGCTTAGCGTCGGCCAACGAGCAGTACTTC
CASSLASANEQYF
>TRBD1|TRBV10-3|TRBJ1-2|.
TGTGCCATCAGTGAGTCACAGGGGATTCAGGGCTACACCTTC
CAISESQGIQGYTF
>TRBD2|TRBV7-8|TRBJ2-5|few
TGTGCCAGCAGCCATAGCGGGGCCCAAGAGACCCAGTACTTC
CASSHSGAQETQYF
>.|TRBV5-3|TRBJ2-7|.
TGTGCCAGCAGCCAGGGACCTAGCTGGGTCGAGCAGTACTTC
CASSQGPSWVEQYF
>.|TRBV11-2|TRBJ2-3|.
TGTGCCAGCAGCTTTAGTCTCGTGGTTGATACGCAGTATTTT
CASSFSLVVDTQYF
>.|TRBV12-5|TRBJ2-4|few
TGTGCTAGTGGTTTCCTACAGGGTTACCAAAACATTCAGTACTTC
CASGFLQGYQNIQYF
>.|TRBV27|TRBJ1-6|.
TGTGCCAGCACGGGGACGTGGAAAAATTCACCCCTCCACTTT
CASTGTWKNSPLHF
>TRBD2|TRBV10-1|TRBJ2-7|.
TGCGCCAGCAGTGCTCTGCGGGAGGGCCACTACGAGCAGTACTTC
CASSALREGHYEQYF
>.|TRBV4-1|TRBJ2-3|few
TGCGCCAGCAGCCAAGAGGGGGGACGGGCAGATACGCAGTATTTT
CASSQEGGRADTQYF
>TRBD2|TRBV28|TRBJ2-1|.
TGTGCCAGCAGTCAACAAATAGCGGGGAACTACAATGAGCAGTTCTTC
CASSQQIAGNYNEQFF
>.|TRBV6-1|TRBJ2-5|few
TGTGCCAGCAGTGAAGGTCCGGGCGAGACCCAGTACTTC
CASSEGPGETQYF
>.|TRBV7-2|TRBJ2-5|many
TGTGCCAGCAGCGCCTCCGTGGGCTTCCAAGAGACCCAGTACTTC
CASSASVGFQETQYF
>.|TRBV2|TRBJ2-2|few
TGTGCCAGCAGTGCATTAGGGGTGGGCACCGGGGAGCTGTTTTTT
CASSALGVGTGELFF
>.|TRBV4-1|TRBJ2-2|.
TGCGCCAGCAGCCAAGTAGTCTTGAACACCGGGGAGCTGTTTTTT
CASSQVVLNTGELFF
>.|TRBV4-1|TRBJ2-1|.
TGCGCCAGCAGCCAATCCACCGGGACCCCCCACAATGAGCAGTTCTTC
CASSQSTGTPHNEQFF
>.|TRBV7-2|TRBJ2-7|many
TGTGCCAGCAGCTTAGATTATTCGGACGAGCAGTACTTC
CASSLDYSDEQYF
>.|TRBV19|TRBJ2-6|few
TGTGCCAGTAGTATCCCGACAGTCTCTGGGGCCAACGTCCTGACTTTC
CASSIPTVSGANVLTF
>TRBD1|TRBV7-9|TRBJ1-5|few
TGTGCCAGCAGCAGCCACGGACAGGGGTGGACTCAGCCCCAGCATTTT
CASSSHGQGWTQPQHF
>.|TRBV7-6|TRBJ1-4|.
TGTGCCAGCAGCTCCTATACAGGGCACGAAAAACTGTTTTTT
CASSSYTGHEKLFF
>.|TRBV27|TRBJ2-3|.
TGTGCCAGCATGGGTGGGATATACGGACGGGTAACAGATACGCAGTATTTT
CASMGGIYGRVTDTQYF
>.|TRBV5-1|TRBJ2-7|.
TGCGCCAGCAGCTTGGCCGTAGGGCCCAGCTACGAGCAGTACTTC
CASSLAVGPSYEQYF
>TRBD1|TRBV4-1|TRBJ2-5|once
TGCGCCAGCGGCCAAGATTCCCTTGTACAGGGGGCCCGGGAGACCCAGTACTTC
CASGQDSLVQGARETQYF
>TRBD1|TRBV27|TRBJ1-1|.
TGTGCCAGCAGTTTACCCGACAGGGTAACTGAAGCTTTCTTT
CASSLPDRVTEAFF
>.|TRBV12-3/TRBV12-4|TRBJ2-2|.
TGTGCCAGCAGCAACCTGGGGGCGGCCGGGGAGCTGTTTTTT
CASSNLGAAGELFF
>TRBD1|TRBV7-2|TRBJ2-3|many
TGTGCCAGCAGCCAAGGACAGGCAGCAGATACGCAGTATTTT
CASSQGQAADTQYF
>.|TRBV25-1|TRBJ1-6|.
TGTGCCAGCAGTGGGGGACGGGGCGTCTATAATTCACCCCTCCACTTT
CASSGGRGVYNSPLHF